This entry concerns a single T cell receptor beta chain. What it recognizes is unknown. The sample originates from a study of OX40 agonist ivuxolimab in advanced cancers. Study information: Patients received ivuxolimab, an intravenous treatment, every 2 weeks at 0.01 to 10 mg/kg. Study-level results: Some patients who did not respond also had low normalized T-cell clonal expansion. Determination of antigen specificity was not performed for the expanded peripheral T cells. The study observed clonal expansion of CD4+ and CD8+ blood T cells by week 6 at 0.1 to 3.0 mg/kg.

CDR1 and CDR2 (germline): LNHNV, YYDKDF (reference sequence). Trimming removed 3 bases from V and 0 bases from J; junction bases left unmatched: 12. The CDR3 length is 19 residues. Produced via immunoSEQ multiplex PCR; TCRdb's table is partial and in-frame only. The sample holds approximately 26,000 clones; 75% to 85% are singletons and the top ten take under 30%. J is TRBJ1-4 and V is TRBV15, with 8 positions matching TRBD1. This TCR was recovered from an adult with an advanced solid tumor such as melanoma, head and neck, liver or kidney cancer. Sequencing was performed on CD4+ or CD8+ T cells sorted from blood, taken in a trial of the OX40 agonist ivuxolimab. CDR3 DNA: TGTGCCACCAGCAGTATAATCCAGGGGGCGCGGGCAACTAATGAAAAACTGTTTTTT. It specifies CATSSIIQGARATNEKLFF.